The rows below give T cell receptor beta chains drawn from one sample of a study of vaccination and CD4 T cells after COVID-19. Their specific antigens are unknown. TCRdb itself ran the PCR reads through MiXCR, one entry per CDR3 protein. This table holds several thousand distinct CDR3 sequences, roughly 77% found once. Specimen: CD4+ T cells from blood, cultured in vitro. The receptor source for this set is a human donor who had recovered from COVID-19. Both conserved end residues are part of each CDR3. The D gene is left open where the match is weak. Clone size, where shown, is once, few, many, or a class for clones that have expanded.

-,TRBV15,TRBJ1-1,-,17,TGTGCCACCAGCAGAGATATACGGGAGGGGATGAACACTGAAGCTTTCTTT,CATSRDIREGMNTEAFF
TRBD1,TRBV29-1,TRBJ1-5,-,14,TGCAGCGCAGTGACAGGGAATGGCAATCAGCCCCAGCATTTT,CSAVTGNGNQPQHF
TRBD2,TRBV10-3,TRBJ2-5,once,16,TGTGCCATCAGTGGTGGAGGAGCGGGAGGGCGGGAGACCCAGTACTTC,CAISGGGAGGRETQYF
TRBD2,TRBV6-1,TRBJ2-5,few,15,TGTGCCAGCAGTGTACTAGCGGTTCCCCAAGAGACCCAGTACTTC,CASSVLAVPQETQYF
TRBD1,TRBV7-3,TRBJ1-2,-,14,TGTGCCAGCAGCCCATCCGGGACAGGGGTCGGCTACACCTTC,CASSPSGTGVGYTF
-,TRBV15,TRBJ1-6,few,17,TGTGCCACCAGCATGGGAGGCGGAGGGGGTATCAATTCACCCCTCCACTTT,CATSMGGGGGINSPLHF
-,TRBV24-1,TRBJ2-5,-,15,TGTGCCACCAGTGATTCTGACAGGTACCAAGAGACCCAGTACTTC,CATSDSDRYQETQYF
-,TRBV7-3,TRBJ2-2,-,14,TGTGCCAGCAGCCCACAAAGGAACACCGGGGAGCTGTTTTTT,CASSPQRNTGELFF
-,TRBV5-4,TRBJ2-7,-,13,TGTGCCAGCAGCTTGCGGGGGATCTACGAGCAGTACTTC,CASSLRGIYEQYF
TRBD1,TRBV19,TRBJ1-2,-,13,TGTGCCAGTAGTCCACAGGGGGCGTATGGCTACACCTTC,CASSPQGAYGYTF
-,TRBV21-1,TRBJ2-5,-,16,TGTGCCAGCAGGAAAGGGGCAGGGGGACTCCAAGAGACCCAGTACTTC,CASRKGAGGLQETQYF
-,TRBV6-5,TRBJ1-2,-,17,TGTGCCAGCAGTTACGCCGGGACCACCCTTGACCAATATGGCTACACCTTC,CASSYAGTTLDQYGYTF
-,TRBV2,TRBJ1-2,once,14,TGTGCCAGCAGTCTGGACACCTCGGGTCGGGGCTACACCTTC,CASSLDTSGRGYTF
TRBD1,TRBV24-1,TRBJ2-3,-,13,TGTGCCACCATCGGGACAGGCACAGATACGCAGTATTTT,CATIGTGTDTQYF
-,TRBV9,TRBJ1-2,-,13,TGTGCCAGCCACAACGGGAGGGGCAATGGCTACACCTTC,CASHNGRGNGYTF
TRBD1,TRBV20-1,TRBJ2-3,-,17,TGCAGTGCTAGGCAGGTGGACAGGGGGCCTAGCACAGATACGCAGTATTTT,CSARQVDRGPSTDTQYF
-,TRBV6-5,TRBJ1-2,-,17,TGTGCCAGCAGTTATACGGGACACACGATGACAAACTATGGCTACACCTTC,CASSYTGHTMTNYGYTF
TRBD1,TRBV20-1,TRBJ1-5,-,15,TGCAGTGCGGTACAGGGGGCGTTTAACAATCAGCCCCAGCATTTT,CSAVQGAFNNQPQHF
-,TRBV11-3,TRBJ1-1,-,14,TGTGCCAGCAGCTTAGAGGGTCAGAACACTGAAGCTTTCTTT,CASSLEGQNTEAFF
-,TRBV6-1,TRBJ2-5,-,14,TGTGCCAGCCGAGGGGGGGCGAGACAAGAGACCCAGTACTTC,CASRGGARQETQYF
-,TRBV6-2/TRBV6-3,TRBJ1-1,-,12,TGTGCCAGCAGTCCTGGGACACGCGAAGCTTTCTTT,CASSPGTREAFF
-,TRBV24-1,TRBJ2-3,-,13,TGTGCCACCAGTGAGCCAGGCACAGATACGCAGTATTTT,CATSEPGTDTQYF
TRBD1,TRBV7-8,TRBJ2-3,-,18,TGTGCCAGCAGCCGGTGGGACAGGGGTAGGATAAGCACAGATACGCAGTATTTT,CASSRWDRGRISTDTQYF
-,TRBV15,TRBJ1-3,few,15,TGTGCCACCAGCAGATCTCCGGGCTCTGGAAACACCATATATTTT,CATSRSPGSGNTIYF
-,TRBV7-2,TRBJ1-2,-,13,TGTGCCAGCAGCATCCGGGACTACTATGGCTACACCTTC,CASSIRDYYGYTF
-,TRBV9,TRBJ2-5,-,15,TGTGCCAGCAGCGTAGGTTTGCGGTCGCAAGAGACCCAGTACTTC,CASSVGLRSQETQYF